These 14 T cell receptor beta chains share one sample of origin, sequenced in a study of T cell changes during pregnancy in multiple sclerosis. Produced via immunoSEQ multiplex PCR; TCRdb's table is partial and in-frame only. Altogether 12,000 or so clones are present, approximately 88% being singletons, with the ten largest covering 11%. Sequenced material: CD8+ T cells from peripheral blood mononuclear cells, taken after pregnancy. Receptors were obtained from a female donor in good health, enrolled as a control in a pregnancy study.

J is TRBJ2-7 and V is TRBV27, with 11 bases fitting TRBD1. The CDR3 is made up of 13 amino acids. Germline V gives CDR1 MNHEY, CDR2 SMNVEV (reference sequence). With V trimmed by 8 bases and J by 2 bases, 2 bases remained unmatched. Written as DNA, the CDR3 is TGTGCCAGCCCGGACAGGGGGCCCTACGAGCAGTACTTC. Amino acids: CASPDRGPYEQYF.

The chain employs TRBV2 and TRBJ1-3; D might be TRBD1 (5 bases). Per the germline V gene, CDR1 is SNHLY and CDR2 is FYNNEI. This CDR3 comprises 18 residues. The V and J ends lost 4 bases and 0 bases respectively, with 19 bases between them. CDR3 sequence reads: CASSVPGTGGISGNTIYF. The CDR3 coding sequence is TGTGCCAGCAGTGTGCCCGGGACGGGAGGAATCTCTGGAAACACCATATATTTT.

Only one count was recorded for this clone. The chain links TRBV7-8 to TRBJ2-1; TRBD2 agrees at 10 bases. CDR1 and CDR2 from the germline V gene are SGHVS and FQNEAQ. Trimming cost V 4 bases and J 6 bases; bases outside gene matches: 6. This CDR3 is 15 amino acids long. CDR3 residues: CASSSSGGAGNEQFF. The CDR3 DNA follows: TGTGCCAGCAGCTCAAGCGGGGGGGCCGGCAATGAGCAGTTCTTC.

CDR3 nucleotide sequence: TGTGCCAGCAGCCAAGAGAACGTGCGCCCCACCGGGGAGCTGTTTTTT. Translating gives CASSQENVRPTGELFF. The V and J genes are TRBV4-2 and TRBJ2-2; D uncertain. This CDR3 contains 16 residues. V was pared by 0 bases and J by 4 bases, with 12 bases between. Germline loops: CDR1 LGHNA, CDR2 YNFKEQ.

The table lists this clone with a count of one. The chain uses TRBV5-4 and TRBJ2-5, with D possibly matching TRBD1 (9 bases). V shed 4 bases and J shed 5 bases, with 24 bases lying between them. The CDR3 extends over 17 amino acids. The germline V gene encodes CDR1 SGHNT and CDR2 YYREEE (reference sequence). The CDR3 nucleotides are TGTGCCAGCAGCCACCCGGGGGGGGGACAGGGAAGGGAGACCCAGTACTTC. The encoded protein is CASSHPGGGQGRETQYF.

This chain links TRBV5-1 with TRBJ2-7; perhaps TRBD2 as D (7 bases). CDR1 and CDR2 from the germline V gene are SGHRS and YFSETQ. This CDR3 spans 18 amino acids. V lost 6 bases and J lost 1, with 26 bases in between. The CDR3 sequence: CASNRGGRGTFRSYEQYF. In DNA form, the CDR3 reads TGCGCCAGCAACCGAGGGGGGAGGGGGACTTTCCGATCCTACGAGCAGTACTTC.

This chain uses TRBV9 with TRBJ1-2; tentative D call: TRBD1 (6 bases). The V gene lost 2 bases and the J gene lost 7 bases, with 15 bases spanning the gap. CDR1 and CDR2 from the germline V gene are SGDLS and YYNGEE. This CDR3 comprises 14 residues. CDR3 sequence: CASSVGGTGLGYTF. The CDR3 nucleotides are TGTGCCAGCAGCGTCGGCGGAACAGGGCTTGGCTACACCTTC. Looking up the rest from reference TRBV9 and TRBJ1-2 gives the full variable domain: DSGVTQTPKHLITATGQRVTLRCSPRSGDLSVYWYQQSLDQGLQFLIQYYNGEERAKGNILERFSAQQFPDLHSELNLSSLELGDSALYFCASSVGGTGLGYTFGSGTRLTVV.

This chain uses TRBV10-3 with TRBJ2-3; 11 nucleotides line up with TRBD2. Trimming at V came to 5 bases and at J to 6 bases, leaving 10 bases not matched to a gene. This CDR3 comprises 16 residues. The germline V gene encodes CDR1 ENHRY and CDR2 SYGVKD. CDR3 bases: TGTGCCATCAGTTTTCAACTAGCGGGAGTCTTGGATACGCAGTATTTT. Its protein is CAISFQLAGVLDTQYF.

V gene TRBV7-2 combines with J gene TRBJ1-3; D not resolved. CDR1 and CDR2 (germline): SGHTA, FQGNSA. The CDR3 is 15 amino acids. The V and J ends lost 3 bases and 8 bases respectively, with 17 bases between them. The DNA for the CDR3 is TGTGCCAGCAGCTTGTTTCCGGTCCCCCAAGACACCATATATTTT. Translating gives CASSLFPVPQDTIYF. Full variable domain (rest looked up from reference TRBV7-2 and TRBJ1-3): GAGVSQSPSNKVTEKGKDVELRCDPISGHTALYWYRQSLGQGLEFLIYFQGNSAPDKSGLPSDRFSAERTGGSVSTLTIQRTQQEDSAVYLCASSLFPVPQDTIYFGEGSWLTVV.

The chain uses TRBV7-9 and TRBJ1-2; 7 positions match TRBD1. Germline V gene data show CDR1 as SEHNR and CDR2 as FQNEAQ (reference sequence). V gave up 5 bases and J gave up 12 bases; unmatched junction bases: 15. The CDR3 spans 14 residues. CDR3 protein: CASSPKWWQGDDTF. Here the CDR3 DNA reads TGTGCCAGCAGCCCCAAATGGTGGCAGGGGGATGACACCTTC.

CDR3 nucleotides: TGTGCCAGCCCTCCGTTCGGACTAGCGGGATTAGTGGGCTCCTACAATGAGCAGTTCTTC. It yields the protein CASPPFGLAGLVGSYNEQFF. V gene TRBV27 combines with J gene TRBJ2-1, with TRBD2 matching 12 bases. V was pared by 8 bases and J by 0 bases, with 17 bases of the junction left unmatched. This CDR3 region has 20 residues. Germline V CDR1 and CDR2: MNHEY, SMNVEV (reference sequence).

This clone was counted a single time. This CDR3 is CASRPRGASYEQYF. The CDR3 coding sequence is TGTGCCAGTAGACCCAGGGGGGCCTCCTACGAGCAGTACTTC. J is TRBJ2-7 and V is TRBV19; maybe TRBD1 (7 bases). From germline, CDR1 is LNHDA and CDR2 SQIVND (reference sequence). The length of the CDR3 is 14 residues. The V and J ends lost 6 bases and 0 bases respectively, with 12 bases between them.

The rearrangement joins TRBV4-2 to TRBJ2-5; TRBD1 agrees at 8 bases. CDR1 and CDR2 from the germline V gene are LGHNA and YNFKEQ. V shed 2 bases, J shed 5 bases, and the junction held 10 bases outside the gene matches. The CDR3 covers 16 residues. The CDR3 sequence is CASSQPTDRGGETQYF. CDR3 bases: TGTGCCAGCAGCCAACCTACAGACAGGGGAGGCGAGACCCAGTACTTC.

The chain uses TRBV4-1 and TRBJ1-2; D ambiguous. Germline CDR1 MGHRA, CDR2 YSYEKL. V was clipped by 8 bases and J by 5 bases, with 18 bases between them. The CDR3 totals 14 residues. CDR3 sequence (DNA): TGCGCCAGCCGACCTGGAGAGGGAGGTTATGGCTACACCTTC. It is translated as CASRPGEGGYGYTF.